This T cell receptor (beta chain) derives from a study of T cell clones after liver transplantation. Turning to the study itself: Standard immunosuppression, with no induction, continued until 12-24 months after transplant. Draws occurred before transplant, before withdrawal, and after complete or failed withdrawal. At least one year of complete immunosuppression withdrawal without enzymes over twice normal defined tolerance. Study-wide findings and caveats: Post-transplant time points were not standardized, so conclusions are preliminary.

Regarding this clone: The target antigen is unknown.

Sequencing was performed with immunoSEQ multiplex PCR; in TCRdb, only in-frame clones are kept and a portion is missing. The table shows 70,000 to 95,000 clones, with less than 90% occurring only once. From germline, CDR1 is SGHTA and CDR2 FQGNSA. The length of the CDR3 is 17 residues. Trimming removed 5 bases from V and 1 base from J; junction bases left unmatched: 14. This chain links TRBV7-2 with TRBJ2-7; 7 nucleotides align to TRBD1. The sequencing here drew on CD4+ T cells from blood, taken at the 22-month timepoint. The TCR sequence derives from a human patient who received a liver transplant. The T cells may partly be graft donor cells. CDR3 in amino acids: CASSPRSGQTLSYEQYF. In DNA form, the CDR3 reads TGTGCCAGCAGCCCCCGATCGGGACAGACCCTTTCCTACGAGCAGTACTTC.